One sample yielded the 28 T cell receptor beta chains listed below, sequenced in a study of blood T cell repertoires in COVID-19. Repertoires were generated with immunoSEQ multiplex PCR, while TCRdb's copy carries only in-frame clones and drops some. The sample lists under 400,000 clones; around nine tenths were seen once. Sequenced: PBMCs or T cells enriched from blood (not recorded which). The receptors come from a woman aged 30 to 39 who had been exposed to COVID-19.

This chain's CDR3 is CASSYRGGLSSDTQYF. The CDR3 DNA reads as TGTGCCAGCAGTTACCGGGGTGGCCTAAGTTCAGATACGCAGTATTTT. The chain couples TRBV6-5 to TRBJ2-3, with a weak D call TRBD2 (5 bases). V dropped 2 bases and J dropped 4 bases, with 16 bases sitting between them. Germline CDR1 is MNHEY and CDR2 is SVGAGI. The CDR3 has 16 residues.

The V gene is TRBV4-2, the J gene TRBJ1-6, with D maybe TRBD1 (5 bases). Per the germline V gene, CDR1 is LGHNA and CDR2 is YNFKEQ. The CDR3 has 19 residues. The V and J ends lost 0 bases and 0 bases respectively, with 15 bases between them. DNA for the CDR3: TGTGCCAGCAGCCAAGATCTTGCAGGGCTAAGCTCCTATAATTCACCCCTCCACTTT. It is translated as CASSQDLAGLSSYNSPLHF.

V usage is TRBV19 and J usage is TRBJ1-5; D gene ambiguous. The CDR3 consists of 16 residues. Germline CDR1 and CDR2: LNHDA and SQIVND (reference sequence). The V gene lost 3 bases and the J gene lost 2 bases, with 14 bases spanning the gap. The CDR3 bases are TGTGCCAGTAGTATCCCGCAGTTTGTTGGCAATCAGCCCCAGCATTTT. Its translation: CASSIPQFVGNQPQHF.

Here the CDR3 reads CASSVHRNTNTEAFF. For the CDR3, the DNA is TGCGCCAGCAGCGTGCACAGGAACACAAACACTGAAGCTTTCTTT. The gene calls are TRBV5-1 and TRBJ1-1; a possible D gene is TRBD1 (5 bases). Looked up from germline, CDR1 is SGHRS and CDR2 is YFSETQ. The CDR3 runs to 15 residues. Trimming removed 4 bases from V and 2 bases from J, with 15 bases in between. Drawing the rest from reference TRBV5-1 and TRBJ1-1, the complete variable domain is KAGVTQTPRYLIKTRGQQVTLSCSPISGHRSVSWYQQTPGQGLQFLFEYFSETQRNKGNFPGRFSGRQFSNSRSEMNVSTLELGDSALYLCASSVHRNTNTEAFFGQGTRLTVV.

In nucleotides, the CDR3 is TGTGCCAGCAGCGCGGGGACAGGGAATAATGAGCAGTTCTTC. This encodes CASSAGTGNNEQFF. The genes are TRBV9 and TRBJ2-1; 9 bases are a match to TRBD1. The germline V gene has CDR1 SGDLS and CDR2 YYNGEE. The CDR3 consists of 14 residues. Germline trimming cut 3 bases from V and 7 bases from J; bases unmatched to any gene: 5.

This clone came up a few times. The V gene is TRBV10-2, the J gene TRBJ1-1; 7 positions agree with TRBD1. V shed 6 bases, J shed 1 base, and the junction held 5 bases outside the gene matches. From germline, CDR1 is WSHSY and CDR2 SAAADI. This CDR3 spans 14 amino acids. CDR3 region: CASSETGRNTEAFF. The CDR3 region has the DNA TGCGCCAGCAGCGAGACAGGGCGGAACACTGAAGCTTTCTTT.

CDR3 loop: CASSFRLGLNWFTDTQYF. For the CDR3, the DNA is TGTGCCAGCAGCTTCCGACTGGGACTTAACTGGTTTACAGATACGCAGTATTTT. This chain links TRBV7-2 with TRBJ2-3; possible D gene TRBD2, 6 bases. The CDR3 is 18 residues long. V shed 3 bases and J shed 3 bases, with 22 bases lying between them. CDR1 SGHTA and CDR2 FQGNSA come from the germline V gene.

The sample holds a few counts of this clone. The CDR3 here is CASQQGEDTEAFF. DNA for the CDR3: TGTGCCAGCCAACAGGGGGAGGACACTGAAGCTTTCTTT. The chain recombines TRBV2 with TRBJ1-1; 8 bases are a match to TRBD1. V lost 8 bases and J lost 3; bases outside the gene matches: 5. Germline V gene lookup returns CDR1 SNHLY and CDR2 FYNNEI. This CDR3 region has 13 residues.

The chain recombines TRBV6-5 with TRBJ2-1; TRBD1 agrees at 8 bases. V lost 6 bases and J lost 9; bases outside the gene matches: 10. From germline, CDR1 is MNHEY and CDR2 SVGAGI. The CDR3 loop spans 14 amino acids. The CDR3 loop reads CASRALGQAVEQFF. The DNA for the CDR3 is TGTGCCAGCAGAGCCCTGGGACAGGCTGTTGAGCAGTTCTTC.

The J gene is TRBJ2-3, the V gene TRBV28; TRBD1 matches at 9 bases. The germline V gene encodes CDR1 MDHEN and CDR2 SYDVKM. The V gene end was trimmed by 2 bases and the J gene end by 3 bases; junction bases not matched to a gene: 6. The CDR3 runs 16 residues. The CDR3 loop reads CASSLVQGAVTDTQYF. The CDR3 DNA is TGTGCCAGCAGTTTAGTACAGGGGGCTGTGACAGATACGCAGTATTTT.

This chain joins TRBV10-3 and TRBJ2-5; 7 bases fit TRBD2. Germline lookup yields CDR1 ENHRY and CDR2 SYGVKD. This CDR3 is built from 12 residues. V lost 9 bases, J lost 1 base, and 2 bases stayed unmatched. CDR3 sequence: CAIGTTQETQYF. In DNA form, the CDR3 reads TGTGCCATTGGGACTACCCAAGAGACCCAGTACTTC.

The V gene is TRBV19, the J gene TRBJ2-7; 13 positions match TRBD2. The CDR3 is 15 amino acids. V lost 1 base, J lost 6 bases, and 3 bases stayed unmatched. Germline-derived CDR1 and CDR2 are LNHDA and SQIVND (reference sequence). CDR3 sequence reads: CASSIGGLAGREQYF. CDR3 sequence (DNA): TGTGCCAGTAGTATAGGGGGACTAGCGGGACGCGAGCAGTACTTC.

The chain couples TRBV5-1 to TRBJ1-1, with 8 bases lining up with TRBD1. With 0 bases clipped from V and 10 bases from J, the junction kept 11 bases outside the gene matches. This CDR3 contains 15 residues. Germline assignment: CDR1 SGHRS and CDR2 YFSETQ. CDR3 sequence (DNA): TGCGCCAGCAGCTTGGGGCAGGGGGCCGCAAAAGGAGCTTTCTTT. Translated: CASSLGQGAAKGAFF. Together with reference TRBV5-1 and TRBJ1-1, the CDR3 gives the full variable domain: KAGVTQTPRYLIKTRGQQVTLSCSPISGHRSVSWYQQTPGQGLQFLFEYFSETQRNKGNFPGRFSGRQFSNSRSEMNVSTLELGDSALYLCASSLGQGAAKGAFFGQGTRLTVV.

The CDR3 loop is CASSPLGGQQFF. CDR3 coding DNA: TGTGCCAGCAGCCCCCTAGGGGGCCAGCAGTTCTTC. The chain uses TRBV7-3 and TRBJ2-1, with 7 nucleotides matching TRBD1. The germline CDR1 and CDR2 sequences are SGHTA and FQGTGA. This CDR3 has 12 residues. J was trimmed by 11 bases and V by 5 bases; bases with no gene match: 6. Complete variable domain (other parts from reference TRBV7-3 and TRBJ2-1): GAGVSQTPSNKVTEKGKYVELRCDPISGHTALYWYRQSLGQGPEFLIYFQGTGAADDSGLPNDRFFAVRPEGSVSTLKIQRTERGDSAVYLCASSPLGGQQFFGPGTRLTVL.

This chain uses TRBV5-1 with TRBJ2-1; the D gene is possibly TRBD2 (7 bases). The CDR3 loop spans 18 amino acids. V dropped 3 bases and J dropped 2 bases, with 21 bases sitting between them. Germline-derived CDR1 and CDR2 are SGHRS and YFSETQ. The CDR3 bases are TGCGCCAGCAGCTACGGCGGGGGCCTCCGGAAGGCCTACAATGAGCAGTTCTTC. Translated: CASSYGGGLRKAYNEQFF.

This sequence joins TRBV28 and TRBJ2-6; no clear D gene. The V end was cut by 2 bases, the J end by 2 bases, with 4 bases between. The CDR3 has 14 residues. Germline V gives CDR1 MDHEN, CDR2 SYDVKM. The CDR3 is CASSLIAGANVLTF. For the CDR3, the DNA is TGTGCCAGCAGTTTAATAGCTGGGGCCAACGTCCTGACTTTC.

The chain combines TRBV28 with TRBJ2-3; the D gene is possibly TRBD2 (6 bases). The CDR3 covers 14 residues. V was cut by 2 bases and J by 8 bases, with 14 bases left in between. Germline V CDR1 and CDR2: MDHEN, SYDVKM. The CDR3 coding sequence is TGTGCCAGCAGTTTACGAGGGCGGGAAGGTACGCAGTATTTT. This encodes CASSLRGREGTQYF.

This clone showed up just once. The rearrangement links TRBV5-1 to TRBJ1-4, with D unresolved. The CDR3 is 14 residues long. Between the trimmed V and J ends, which lost 5 bases and 0 bases, there was a span of 8 bases. The V gene's germline CDR1 is SGHRS and CDR2 YFSETQ. The CDR3, as DNA: TGCGCCAGCAGACCGGGAACAACTAATGAAAAACTGTTTTTT. As protein: CASRPGTTNEKLFF.

The CDR3 here is CASTETWDRGPNTEAFF. The CDR3 nucleotides read TGTGCCAGCACAGAAACTTGGGACAGGGGGCCGAACACTGAAGCTTTCTTT. J is TRBJ1-1 and V is TRBV5-8, with 12 bases matching TRBD1. With 6 bases clipped from V and 1 base from J, the junction kept 10 bases outside the gene matches. Germline V CDR1 and CDR2: SGHTS, YDEGEE. The length of the CDR3 is 17 residues. The whole variable domain, remainder taken from reference TRBV5-8 and TRBJ1-1, is EAGVTQSPTHLIKTRGQQATLRCSPISGHTSVYWYQQALGLGLQFLLWYDEGEERNRGNFPPRFSGRQFPNYSSELNVNALELEDSALYLCASTETWDRGPNTEAFFGQGTRLTVV.

The CDR3 nucleotides read TGTGCCAGCAGCTCCCAACCGGGAGGGGACACTGAAGCTTTCTTT. It codes for CASSSQPGGDTEAFF. V and J are TRBV7-2 and TRBJ1-1, with D perhaps matching TRBD1 (5 bases). The CDR3 runs to 15 residues. CDR1 is SGHTA and CDR2 is FQGNSA in the germline V gene. V lost 4 bases to trimming and J lost 3 bases, with 15 bases between them. Looking up the rest from reference TRBV7-2 and TRBJ1-1 gives the full variable domain: GAGVSQSPSNKVTEKGKDVELRCDPISGHTALYWYRQSLGQGLEFLIYFQGNSAPDKSGLPSDRFSAERTGGSVSTLTIQRTQQEDSAVYLCASSSQPGGDTEAFFGQGTRLTVV.

This rearrangement joins TRBV5-6 to TRBJ1-4, with 7 bases that match TRBD1. Unmatched junction bases numbered 6, after V lost 4 bases and J lost 3 bases. CDR3 length: 15 residues. From germline, CDR1 is SGHDT and CDR2 YYEEEE. CDR3 DNA sequence: TGTGCCAGCAGCACATTACAGGGGTCTAATGAAAAACTGTTTTTT. Its protein product is CASSTLQGSNEKLFF.

The J gene is TRBJ2-5, the V gene TRBV5-1; possibly TRBD2 for D (5 bases). With 3 bases removed from V and 4 bases from J, the gap between germline ends came to 16 bases. This CDR3 region has 15 residues. From germline, CDR1 is SGHRS and CDR2 YFSETQ. This chain's CDR3 is CASSSPPDWGETQYF. As DNA, the CDR3 is TGCGCCAGCAGCTCCCCTCCGGACTGGGGAGAGACCCAGTACTTC.

V is TRBV28 and J is TRBJ2-5; TRBD1 matches at 10 bases. The CDR3 spans 15 residues. The germline V gene encodes CDR1 MDHEN and CDR2 SYDVKM. The V gene end was trimmed by 2 bases and the J gene end by 4 bases; junction bases not matched to a gene: 4. The CDR3 nucleotides read TGTGCCAGCAGTTTACAGACAGGGGGCAGAGAGACCCAGTACTTC. It specifies CASSLQTGGRETQYF.

The CDR3: CASSEGQGIQPQHF. CDR3 coding DNA: TGTGCCAGCAGTGAGGGACAGGGGATCCAGCCCCAGCATTTT. The chain joins TRBV6-1 to TRBJ1-5, with TRBD1 identical over 10 bases. Trimming removed 3 bases from V and 7 bases from J; junction bases left unmatched: 3. CDR1 and CDR2 (germline): MNHNS, SASEGT. The CDR3 contains 14 residues.

The CDR3 is CASRDTRQGEQYF. The CDR3 region has the DNA TGCGCCAGCCGGGACACCCGCCAGGGCGAGCAGTACTTC. The V call is TRBV5-1, the J call TRBJ2-7; tentatively, D is TRBD1 (6 bases). Germline loops: CDR1 SGHRS, CDR2 YFSETQ. V was pared by 7 bases and J by 6 bases, with 17 bases between. The CDR3 has 13 residues.

This clone was observed a few times. This chain connects TRBV5-1 to TRBJ2-1; TRBD2 agrees at 9 bases. The germline V gene has CDR1 SGHRS and CDR2 YFSETQ. The length of the CDR3 is 16 residues. Unmatched junction bases numbered 3, after V lost 2 bases and J lost 0 bases. Written as DNA, the CDR3 is TGCGCCAGCAGCTTTAGCGGGGGAAGCTCCTACAATGAGCAGTTCTTC. Amino acid sequence: CASSFSGGSSYNEQFF.

The chain couples TRBV28 to TRBJ1-2; TRBD1 matches 9 bases. Looked up from germline, CDR1 is MDHEN and CDR2 is SYDVKM. CDR3 length equals 15 residues. The V gene end was trimmed by 2 bases and the J gene end by 0 bases; junction bases not matched to a gene: 1. The CDR3: CASSLTGGTNYGYTF. CDR3 nucleotide sequence: TGTGCCAGCAGTTTAACAGGGGGCACTAACTATGGCTACACCTTC.

The V call is TRBV10-3, the J call TRBJ2-5, with 11 nucleotides matching TRBD2. The CDR3 consists of 14 residues. The germline CDR1 and CDR2 sequences are ENHRY and SYGVKD. The V and J ends lost 8 bases and 4 bases, in that order; junction bases with no gene match: 6. This chain's CDR3 is CAISAGTSGETQYF. In DNA form, the CDR3 reads TGTGCCATCTCAGCCGGGACTAGCGGAGAGACCCAGTACTTC.